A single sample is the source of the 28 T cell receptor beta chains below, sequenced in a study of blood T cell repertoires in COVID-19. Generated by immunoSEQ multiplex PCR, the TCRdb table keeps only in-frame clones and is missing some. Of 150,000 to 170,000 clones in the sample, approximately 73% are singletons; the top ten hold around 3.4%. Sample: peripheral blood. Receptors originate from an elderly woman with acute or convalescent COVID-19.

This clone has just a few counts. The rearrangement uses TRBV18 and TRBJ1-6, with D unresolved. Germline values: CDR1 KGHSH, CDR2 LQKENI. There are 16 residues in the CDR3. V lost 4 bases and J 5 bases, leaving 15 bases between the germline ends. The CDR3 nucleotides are TGTGCCAGCTCACTTTATCCGAGAGGAAATAATTCACCCCTCCACTTT. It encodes CASSLYPRGNNSPLHF.

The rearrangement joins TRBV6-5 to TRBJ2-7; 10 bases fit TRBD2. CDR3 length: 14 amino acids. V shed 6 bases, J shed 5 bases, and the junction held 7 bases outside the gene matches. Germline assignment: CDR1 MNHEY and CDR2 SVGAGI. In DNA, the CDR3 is TGTGCCAGCAGCTCCGGGACTAGCGTCCACGAGCAGTACTTC. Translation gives CASSSGTSVHEQYF.

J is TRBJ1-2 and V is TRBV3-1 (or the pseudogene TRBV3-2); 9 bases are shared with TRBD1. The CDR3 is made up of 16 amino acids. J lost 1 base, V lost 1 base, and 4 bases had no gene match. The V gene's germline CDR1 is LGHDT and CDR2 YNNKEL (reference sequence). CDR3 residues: CASSQGGTGSNYGYTF. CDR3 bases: TGTGCCAGCAGCCAAGGCGGGACAGGGAGTAACTATGGCTACACCTTC.

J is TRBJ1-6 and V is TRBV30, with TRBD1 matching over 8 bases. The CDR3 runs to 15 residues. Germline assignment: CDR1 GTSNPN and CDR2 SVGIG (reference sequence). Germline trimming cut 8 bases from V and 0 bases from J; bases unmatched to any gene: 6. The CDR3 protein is CAGGRGRSYNSPLHF. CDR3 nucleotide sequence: TGTGCCGGAGGCAGGGGGCGCTCCTATAATTCACCCCTCCACTTT.

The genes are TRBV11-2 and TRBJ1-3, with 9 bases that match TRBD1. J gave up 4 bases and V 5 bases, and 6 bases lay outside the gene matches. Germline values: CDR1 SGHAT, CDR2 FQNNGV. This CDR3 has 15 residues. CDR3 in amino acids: CASSTHRGPGNTIYF. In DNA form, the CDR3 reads TGTGCCAGCAGCACGCACAGGGGGCCAGGAAACACCATATATTTT. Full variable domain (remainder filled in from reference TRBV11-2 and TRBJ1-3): EAGVAQSPRYKIIEKRQSVAFWCNPISGHATLYWYQQILGQGPKLLIQFQNNGVVDDSQLPKDRFSAERLKGVDSTLKIQPAKLEDSAVYLCASSTHRGPGNTIYFGEGSWLTVV.

CDR3 sequence (DNA): TGCAGCGTCGGACAGGGCGACCAGCCCCAGCATTTT. It yields the protein CSVGQGDQPQHF. The chain links TRBV29-1 to TRBJ1-5, with TRBD1 identical over 8 bases. Trimming removed 6 bases from V and 7 bases from J; junction bases left unmatched: 5. The CDR3 length is 12 residues. Germline CDR1 reads SQVTM; CDR2 reads ANQGSEA.

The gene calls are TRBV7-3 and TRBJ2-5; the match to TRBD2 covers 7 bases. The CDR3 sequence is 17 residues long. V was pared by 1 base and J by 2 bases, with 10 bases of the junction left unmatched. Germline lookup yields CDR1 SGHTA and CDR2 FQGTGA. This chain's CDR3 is CASSLKAAGDTQETQYF. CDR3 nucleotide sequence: TGTGCCAGCAGCTTAAAAGCGGCGGGGGATACACAAGAGACCCAGTACTTC.

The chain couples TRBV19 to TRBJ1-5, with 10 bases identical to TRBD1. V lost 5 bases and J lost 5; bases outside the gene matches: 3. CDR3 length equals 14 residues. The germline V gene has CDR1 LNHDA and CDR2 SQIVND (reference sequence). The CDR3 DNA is TGTGCCAGTAGTGGGGGACAGGGGTATCAGCCCCAGCATTTT. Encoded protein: CASSGGQGYQPQHF.

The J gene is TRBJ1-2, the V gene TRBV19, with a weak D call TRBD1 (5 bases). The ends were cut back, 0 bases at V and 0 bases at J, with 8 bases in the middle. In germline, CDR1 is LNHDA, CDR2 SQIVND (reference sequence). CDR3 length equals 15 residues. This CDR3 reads CASSIEGPANYGYTF. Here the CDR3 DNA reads TGTGCCAGTAGTATAGAGGGGCCAGCTAACTATGGCTACACCTTC.

CDR3 DNA sequence: TGTGCCAGCAGTTCACTCAGGGTCTCTGGGGCCAACGTCCTGACTTTC. Translation gives CASSSLRVSGANVLTF. The chain links TRBV6-5 to TRBJ2-6, with D perhaps TRBD1 (5 bases). Trimming left V 4 bases short and J 0 bases short, with 10 bases between. This CDR3 spans 16 amino acids. Germline V CDR1 and CDR2: MNHEY, SVGAGI.

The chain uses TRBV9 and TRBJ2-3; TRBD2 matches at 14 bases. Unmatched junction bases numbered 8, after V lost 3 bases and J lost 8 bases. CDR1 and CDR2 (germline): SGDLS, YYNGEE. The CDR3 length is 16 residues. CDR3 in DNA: TGTGCCAGCAGCGAGACTAGCGGGAGGGATCACGTTACGCAGTATTTT. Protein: CASSETSGRDHVTQYF.

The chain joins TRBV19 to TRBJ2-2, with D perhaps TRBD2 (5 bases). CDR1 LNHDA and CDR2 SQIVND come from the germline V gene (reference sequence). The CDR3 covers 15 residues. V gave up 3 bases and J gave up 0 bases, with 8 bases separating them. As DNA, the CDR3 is TGTGCCAGTAGTATCCAAGCGGCGAACACCGGGGAGCTGTTTTTT. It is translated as CASSIQAANTGELFF.

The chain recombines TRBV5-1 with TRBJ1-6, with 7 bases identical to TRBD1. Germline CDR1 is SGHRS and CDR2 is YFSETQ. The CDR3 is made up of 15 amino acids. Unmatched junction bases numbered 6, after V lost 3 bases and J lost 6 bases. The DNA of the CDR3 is TGCGCCAGCAGCTCGTCGACAGGGAGTAATTCACCCCTCCACTTT. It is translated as CASSSSTGSNSPLHF.

CDR3 sequence: CAISDPRQGAGYGYTF. The CDR3 nucleotides are TGTGCCATCAGTGATCCAAGACAGGGGGCTGGCTATGGCTACACCTTC. The rearrangement uses TRBV10-3 and TRBJ1-2; 10 bases line up with TRBD1. Germline trimming cut 3 bases from V and 4 bases from J; bases unmatched to any gene: 8. This CDR3 has 16 amino acids. CDR1 is ENHRY, CDR2 SYGVKD, per germline.

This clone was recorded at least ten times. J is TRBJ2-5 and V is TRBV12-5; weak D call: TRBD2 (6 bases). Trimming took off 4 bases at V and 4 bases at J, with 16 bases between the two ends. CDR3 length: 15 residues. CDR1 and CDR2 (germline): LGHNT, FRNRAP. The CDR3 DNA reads TGTGCTAGTGGTTCCAATACGGGAGTCCGAGAGACCCAGTACTTC. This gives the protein CASGSNTGVRETQYF. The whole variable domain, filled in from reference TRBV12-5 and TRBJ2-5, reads DARVTQTPRHKVTEMGQEVTMRCQPILGHNTVFWYRQTMMQGLELLAYFRNRAPLDDSGMPKDRFSAEMPDATLATLKIQPSEPRDSAVYFCASGSNTGVRETQYFGPGTRLLVL.

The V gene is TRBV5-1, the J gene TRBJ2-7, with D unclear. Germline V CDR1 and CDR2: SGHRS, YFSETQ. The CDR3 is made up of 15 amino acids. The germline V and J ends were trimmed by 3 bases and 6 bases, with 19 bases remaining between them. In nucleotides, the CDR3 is TGCGCCAGCAGCTACGACTCTCTACCCCCTGGCGAGCAGTACTTC. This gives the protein CASSYDSLPPGEQYF.

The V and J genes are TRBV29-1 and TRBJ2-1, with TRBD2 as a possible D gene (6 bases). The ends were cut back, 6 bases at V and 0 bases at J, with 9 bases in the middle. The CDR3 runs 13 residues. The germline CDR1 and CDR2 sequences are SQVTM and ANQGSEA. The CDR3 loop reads CSVPSASYNEQFF. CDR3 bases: TGCAGCGTCCCTAGCGCCTCCTACAATGAGCAGTTCTTC.

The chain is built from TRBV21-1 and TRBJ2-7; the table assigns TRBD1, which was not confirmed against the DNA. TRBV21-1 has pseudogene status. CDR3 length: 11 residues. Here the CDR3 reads CASSTGYEQYF. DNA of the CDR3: TGTGCCAGCAGCACAGGGTACGAGCAGTACTTC.

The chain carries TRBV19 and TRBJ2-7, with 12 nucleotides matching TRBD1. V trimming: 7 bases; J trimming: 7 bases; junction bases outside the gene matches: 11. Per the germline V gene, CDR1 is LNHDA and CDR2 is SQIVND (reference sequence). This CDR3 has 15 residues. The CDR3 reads CASTPGTGGPWEQYF. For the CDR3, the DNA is TGTGCCAGTACCCCCGGGACAGGGGGCCCTTGGGAGCAGTACTTC.

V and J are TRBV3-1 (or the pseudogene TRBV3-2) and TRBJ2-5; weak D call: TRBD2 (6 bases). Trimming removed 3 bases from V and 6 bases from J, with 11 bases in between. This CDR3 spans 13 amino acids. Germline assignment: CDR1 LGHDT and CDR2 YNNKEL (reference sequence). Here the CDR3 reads CASSQTGRKTQYF. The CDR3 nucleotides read TGTGCCAGCAGCCAGACGGGGAGGAAGACCCAGTACTTC.

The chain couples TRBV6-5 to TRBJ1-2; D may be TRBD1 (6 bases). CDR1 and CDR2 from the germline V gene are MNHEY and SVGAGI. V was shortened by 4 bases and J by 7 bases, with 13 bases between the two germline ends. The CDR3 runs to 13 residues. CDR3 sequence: CASSSNRVGGYTF. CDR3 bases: TGTGCCAGCAGTTCTAACAGGGTGGGTGGCTACACCTTC.

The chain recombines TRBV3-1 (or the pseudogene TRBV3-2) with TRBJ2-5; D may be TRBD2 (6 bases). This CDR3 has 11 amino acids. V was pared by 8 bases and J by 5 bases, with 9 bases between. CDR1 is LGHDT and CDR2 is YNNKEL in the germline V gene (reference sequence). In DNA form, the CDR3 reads TGTGCCAGCGGGACTTCGGAGACCCAGTACTTC. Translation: CASGTSETQYF.

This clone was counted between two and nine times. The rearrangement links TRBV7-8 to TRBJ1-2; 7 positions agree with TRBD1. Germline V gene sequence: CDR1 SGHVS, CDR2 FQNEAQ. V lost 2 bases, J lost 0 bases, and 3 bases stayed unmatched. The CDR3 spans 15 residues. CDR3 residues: CASSLNTGANYGYTF. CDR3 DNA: TGTGCCAGCAGCTTAAATACAGGGGCTAACTATGGCTACACCTTC.

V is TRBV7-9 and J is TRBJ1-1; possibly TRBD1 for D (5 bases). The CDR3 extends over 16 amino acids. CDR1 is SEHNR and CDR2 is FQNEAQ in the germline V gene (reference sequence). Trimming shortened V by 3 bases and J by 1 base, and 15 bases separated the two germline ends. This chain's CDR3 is CASSFQGPRPNTEAFF. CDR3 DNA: TGTGCCAGCAGCTTTCAGGGTCCGAGACCGAACACTGAAGCTTTCTTT.

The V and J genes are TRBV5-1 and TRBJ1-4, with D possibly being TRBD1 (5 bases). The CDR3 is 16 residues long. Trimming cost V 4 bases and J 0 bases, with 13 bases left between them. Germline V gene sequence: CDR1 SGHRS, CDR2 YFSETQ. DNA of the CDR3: TGCGCCAGCAGCCCTGACAGAACAGCAACTAATGAAAAACTGTTTTTT. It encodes CASSPDRTATNEKLFF.

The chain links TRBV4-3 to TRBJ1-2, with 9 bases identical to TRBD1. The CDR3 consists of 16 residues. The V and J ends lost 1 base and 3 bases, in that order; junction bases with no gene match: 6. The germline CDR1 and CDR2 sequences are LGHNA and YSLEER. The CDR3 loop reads CASSQAPGQGHYGYTF. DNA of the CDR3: TGCGCCAGCAGCCAAGCTCCGGGACAGGGACACTATGGCTACACCTTC.

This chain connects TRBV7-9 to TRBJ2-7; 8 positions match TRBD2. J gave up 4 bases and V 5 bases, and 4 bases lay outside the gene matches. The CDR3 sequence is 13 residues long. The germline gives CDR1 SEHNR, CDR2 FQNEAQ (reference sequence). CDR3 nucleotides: TGTGCCAGCAGCGCCAGCGGGAGTTACGAGCAGTACTTC. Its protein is CASSASGSYEQYF.

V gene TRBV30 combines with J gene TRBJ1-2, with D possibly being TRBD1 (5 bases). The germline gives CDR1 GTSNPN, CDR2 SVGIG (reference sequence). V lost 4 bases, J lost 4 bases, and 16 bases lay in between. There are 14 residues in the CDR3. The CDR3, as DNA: TGTGCCTGGACTATTGACAGTCAGGGCTATGGCTACACCTTC. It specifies CAWTIDSQGYGYTF.